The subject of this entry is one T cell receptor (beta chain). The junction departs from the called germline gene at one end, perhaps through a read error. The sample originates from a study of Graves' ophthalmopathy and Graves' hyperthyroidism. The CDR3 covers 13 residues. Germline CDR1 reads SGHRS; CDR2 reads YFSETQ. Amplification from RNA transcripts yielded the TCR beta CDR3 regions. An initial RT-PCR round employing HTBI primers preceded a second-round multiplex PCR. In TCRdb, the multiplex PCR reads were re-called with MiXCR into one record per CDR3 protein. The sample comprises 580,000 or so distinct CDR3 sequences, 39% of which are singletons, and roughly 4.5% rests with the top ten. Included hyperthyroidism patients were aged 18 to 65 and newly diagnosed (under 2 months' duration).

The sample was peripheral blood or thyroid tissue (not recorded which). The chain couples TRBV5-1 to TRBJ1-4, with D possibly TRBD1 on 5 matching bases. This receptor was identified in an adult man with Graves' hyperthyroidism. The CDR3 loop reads CASGLGRVRKLFF. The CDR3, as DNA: TGCGCCAGCGGCTTGGGACGGGTCAGAAAACTGTTTTTT.